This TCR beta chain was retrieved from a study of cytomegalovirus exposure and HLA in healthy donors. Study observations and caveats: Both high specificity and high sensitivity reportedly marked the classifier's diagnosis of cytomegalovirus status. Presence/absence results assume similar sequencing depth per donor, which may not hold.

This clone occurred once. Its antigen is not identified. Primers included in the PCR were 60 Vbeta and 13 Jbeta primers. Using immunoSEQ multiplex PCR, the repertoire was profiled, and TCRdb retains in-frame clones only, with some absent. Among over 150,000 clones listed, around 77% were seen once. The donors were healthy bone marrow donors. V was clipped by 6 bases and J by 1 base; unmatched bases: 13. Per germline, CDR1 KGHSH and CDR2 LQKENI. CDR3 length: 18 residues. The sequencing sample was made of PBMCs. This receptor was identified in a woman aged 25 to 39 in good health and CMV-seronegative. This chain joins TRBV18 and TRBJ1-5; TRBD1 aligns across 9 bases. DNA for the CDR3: TGTGCCAGCTCCCCCGGGACAGGGTTTACAGGCAGCAATCAGCCCCAGCATTTT. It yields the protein CASSPGTGFTGSNQPQHF. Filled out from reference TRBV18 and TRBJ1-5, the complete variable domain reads NAGVMQNPRHLVRRRGQEARLRCSPMKGHSHVYWYRQLPEEGLKFMVYLQKENIIDESGMPKERFSAEFPKEGPSILRIQQVVRGDSAAYFCASSPGTGFTGSNQPQHFGDGTRLSIL.